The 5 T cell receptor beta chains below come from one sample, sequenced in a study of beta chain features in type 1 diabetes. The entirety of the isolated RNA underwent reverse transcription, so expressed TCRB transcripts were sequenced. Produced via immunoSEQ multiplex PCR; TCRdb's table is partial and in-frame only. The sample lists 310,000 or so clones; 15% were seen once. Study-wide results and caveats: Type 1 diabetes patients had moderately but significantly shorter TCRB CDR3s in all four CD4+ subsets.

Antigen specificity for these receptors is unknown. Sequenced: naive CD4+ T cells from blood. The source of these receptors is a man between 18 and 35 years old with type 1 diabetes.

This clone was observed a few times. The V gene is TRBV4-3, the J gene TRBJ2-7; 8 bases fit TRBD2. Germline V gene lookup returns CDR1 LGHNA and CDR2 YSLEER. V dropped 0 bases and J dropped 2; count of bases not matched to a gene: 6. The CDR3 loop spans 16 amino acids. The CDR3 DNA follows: TGCGCCAGCAGCCAAGATCCGGCGGGGGGTGCCTACGAGCAGTACTTC. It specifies CASSQDPAGGAYEQYF.

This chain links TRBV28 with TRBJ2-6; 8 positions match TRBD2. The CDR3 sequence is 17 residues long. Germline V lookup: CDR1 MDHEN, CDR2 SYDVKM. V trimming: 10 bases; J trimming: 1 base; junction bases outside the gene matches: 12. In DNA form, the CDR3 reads TGTGCCACCAACGGGGCAGGACTAGCTTCTGGGGCCAACGTCCTGACTTTC. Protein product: CATNGAGLASGANVLTF. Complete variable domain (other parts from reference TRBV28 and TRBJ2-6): DVKVTQSSRYLVKRTGEKVFLECVQDMDHENMFWYRQDPGLGLRLIYFSYDVKMKEKGDIPEGYSVSREKKERFSLILESASTNQTSMYLCATNGAGLASGANVLTFGAGSRLTVL.

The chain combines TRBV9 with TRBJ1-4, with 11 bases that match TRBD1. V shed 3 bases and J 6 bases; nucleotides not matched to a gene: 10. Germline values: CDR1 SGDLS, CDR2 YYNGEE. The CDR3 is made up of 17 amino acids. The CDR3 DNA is TGTGCCAGCAGCGCCCGGGACAGGGGGACTGGGGATGAAAAACTGTTTTTT. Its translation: CASSARDRGTGDEKLFF. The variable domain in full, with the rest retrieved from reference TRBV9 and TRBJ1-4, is DSGVTQTPKHLITATGQRVTLRCSPRSGDLSVYWYQQSLDQGLQFLIQYYNGEERAKGNILERFSAQQFPDLHSELNLSSLELGDSALYFCASSARDRGTGDEKLFFGSGTQLSVL.

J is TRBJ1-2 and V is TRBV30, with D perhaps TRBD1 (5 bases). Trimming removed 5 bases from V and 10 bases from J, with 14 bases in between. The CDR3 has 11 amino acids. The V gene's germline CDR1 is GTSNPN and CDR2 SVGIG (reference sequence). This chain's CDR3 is CAWDGGIVYTF. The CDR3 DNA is TGTGCCTGGGACGGGGGGATTGTCTACACCTTC.

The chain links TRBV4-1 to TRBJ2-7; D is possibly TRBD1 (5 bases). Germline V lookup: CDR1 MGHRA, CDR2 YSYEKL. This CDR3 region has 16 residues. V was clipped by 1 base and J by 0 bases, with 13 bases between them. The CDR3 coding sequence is TGCGCCAGCAGCCAAGTTGATGGCAGGGCCTCCTACGAGCAGTACTTC. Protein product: CASSQVDGRASYEQYF.